This TCR beta chain was obtained from a study of T cells in Graves' hyperthyroidism and ophthalmopathy. A remark on this clonotype: Its cognate antigen is unknown. No conserved phenylalanine or tryptophan is present at the end of the CDR3, so a read error is the likely explanation.

Broader study findings: Ophthalmopathy prediction by the model preceded onset by a median roughly 6.3 months. Clonotypes that were expanded in thyroid above 0.001 mostly appeared in blood too.

Looked up from germline, CDR1 is WNHNN and CDR2 is SYGVQD (reference sequence). This CDR3 is built from 16 residues. It was uncontrolled infection, other autoimmune disease, pregnancy or lactation that excluded patients. Diagnostic assessment was based on clinical symptoms, serum thyroxine and TRAb, thyroid ultrasound and orbital computed tomography. The investigators amplified TCR beta CDR3 regions from RNA transcripts. HTBI primers were employed in a first-round RT-PCR of the TCR CDR3. TCRdb itself ran the multiplex PCR reads through MiXCR, one entry per CDR3 protein. The data hold around 600,000 distinct CDR3 sequences, with nearly 45% observed a single time.

This TCR was recovered from an adult man with Graves' disease, either hyperthyroidism or ophthalmopathy (not recorded which). This chain connects TRBV10-1 to TRBJ1-2; TRBD1 aligns across 8 bases. Material: peripheral blood or thyroid tissue (not recorded which). CDR3 amino acids: CASSQVGTGTHYGYTL. CDR3 bases: TGTGCCAGCAGCCAAGTAGGGACAGGCACCCACTATGGCTACACCCTC.